The rows below give T cell receptor beta chains drawn from one sample of a study of OX40 agonist ivuxolimab in advanced cancers. Data came from immunoSEQ multiplex PCR; TCRdb stores just in-frame clones and leaves some out. The sample lists 55,000 to 75,000 clones, 70% to 85% occurring once. Specimen: CD4+ or CD8+ T cells sorted from blood, collected in a trial of the OX40 agonist ivuxolimab. These receptors originate from an adult with an advanced solid tumor such as melanoma, head and neck, liver or kidney cancer. Both conserved end residues are part of each CDR3. D genes are given only for firm matches. Clone sizes are given selectively: once, few, many, or a class where the clone is expanded.

CDR3aa	CDR3nt	d_gene	abundance	v_gene	j_gene
CASSLEVTEAFF	TGTGCCAGCAGCTTAGAGGTCACTGAAGCTTTCTTT	-	-	TRBV7-9	TRBJ1-1
CASMGGKGADTQYF	TGTGCCAGCATGGGCGGTAAAGGTGCAGATACGCAGTATTTT	-	-	TRBV28	TRBJ2-3
CASSSGQGALGTEAFF	TGTGCCAGCAGTTCAGGACAGGGGGCTCTAGGGACTGAAGCTTTCTTT	TRBD1	-	TRBV27	TRBJ1-1
CASKTGRAEAFF	TGTGCCAGCAAGACAGGGAGGGCTGAAGCTTTCTTT	TRBD1	-	TRBV28	TRBJ1-1
CASSLTRTPRSSYEQYF	TGTGCCAGCAGCCTTACTCGGACACCCAGGAGCTCCTACGAGCAGTACTTC	-	-	TRBV7-2	TRBJ2-7
CASSKIQGEQPQHF	TGTGCCAGCAGCAAAATACAGGGGGAACAGCCCCAGCATTTT	-	-	TRBV21-1	TRBJ1-5
CASSGIKGDFYGYTF	TGTGCCAGCAGTGGCATTAAGGGGGACTTCTATGGCTACACCTTC	-	-	TRBV6-1	TRBJ1-2
CASSIDRGSSTEAFF	TGTGCCAGTAGTATAGATCGCGGATCCTCCACTGAAGCTTTCTTT	-	-	TRBV19	TRBJ1-1
CASSPDLWAGSRDTQYF	TGCGCCAGCAGTCCGGACCTCTGGGCGGGGTCCCGGGATACGCAGTATTTT	-	-	TRBV5-1	TRBJ2-3
CASSDRHFNEQFF	TGTGCCAGCAGTGACCGACATTTTAATGAGCAGTTCTTC	-	once	TRBV2	TRBJ2-1
CASSLWTLDTEAFF	TGTGCCAGCAGCCTCTGGACTTTAGACACTGAAGCTTTCTTT	-	-	TRBV11-2	TRBJ1-1
CASRQTGSEKLFF	TGTGCCAGCCGACAGACCGGGAGTGAAAAACTGTTTTTT	-	once	TRBV2	TRBJ1-4
CASSVGEGEQFF	TGTGCCAGCAGCGTAGGGGAGGGGGAGCAGTTCTTC	TRBD2	-	TRBV9	TRBJ2-1
CASAHAGQGMVQYF	TGCGCCAGCGCCCATGCGGGACAGGGGATGGTGCAGTATTTT	TRBD1	-	TRBV5-1	TRBJ2-3
CSAPSLGTEAFF	TGCAGCGCTCCCTCCTTGGGCACTGAAGCTTTCTTT	-	many	TRBV29-1	TRBJ1-1
CASGGTANTEAFF	TGTGCTAGTGGGGGGACGGCGAACACTGAAGCTTTCTTT	-	-	TRBV12-5	TRBJ1-1
CASSPSQDTEAFF	TGTGCCAGCTCACCATCACAGGACACTGAAGCTTTCTTT	-	-	TRBV18	TRBJ1-1
CASMVGPGGYGYTF	TGTGCCAGTATGGTCGGGCCAGGCGGCTATGGCTACACCTTC	-	-	TRBV19	TRBJ1-2
CASSLQRSSYNEQFF	TGTGCCAGCAGCTTACAGCGGAGCTCCTACAATGAGCAGTTCTTC	-	-	TRBV7-2	TRBJ2-1
CASSPRPLTGPNTGELFF	TGTGCCAGTAGTCCACGCCCCCTGACAGGGCCAAACACCGGGGAGCTGTTTTTT	TRBD1	-	TRBV19	TRBJ2-2
CASSVAIWGSGYTF	TGTGCCAGCAGCGTAGCTATCTGGGGAAGTGGCTACACCTTC	-	-	TRBV9	TRBJ1-2
CASRQEAGTSYEQYF	TGTGCCAGCAGGCAGGAGGCTGGAACATCCTACGAGCAGTACTTC	-	-	TRBV6-1	TRBJ2-7
CASSVVVGQYF	TGTGCCAGCAGCGTAGTGGTGGGGCAGTACTTC	-	-	TRBV9	TRBJ2-7
CASVTFQAGEQFF	TGTGCCAGCGTCACTTTCCAGGCAGGGGAGCAGTTCTTC	-	-	TRBV7-9	TRBJ2-1
CASSFAGPGGNTIYF	TGTGCCAGCAGCTTCGCGGGGCCGGGGGGAAACACCATATATTTT	-	-	TRBV5-4	TRBJ1-3
CASSISGGVEQYF	TGTGCCAGTAGTATCTCCGGCGGGGTCGAGCAGTACTTC	-	-	TRBV19	TRBJ2-7